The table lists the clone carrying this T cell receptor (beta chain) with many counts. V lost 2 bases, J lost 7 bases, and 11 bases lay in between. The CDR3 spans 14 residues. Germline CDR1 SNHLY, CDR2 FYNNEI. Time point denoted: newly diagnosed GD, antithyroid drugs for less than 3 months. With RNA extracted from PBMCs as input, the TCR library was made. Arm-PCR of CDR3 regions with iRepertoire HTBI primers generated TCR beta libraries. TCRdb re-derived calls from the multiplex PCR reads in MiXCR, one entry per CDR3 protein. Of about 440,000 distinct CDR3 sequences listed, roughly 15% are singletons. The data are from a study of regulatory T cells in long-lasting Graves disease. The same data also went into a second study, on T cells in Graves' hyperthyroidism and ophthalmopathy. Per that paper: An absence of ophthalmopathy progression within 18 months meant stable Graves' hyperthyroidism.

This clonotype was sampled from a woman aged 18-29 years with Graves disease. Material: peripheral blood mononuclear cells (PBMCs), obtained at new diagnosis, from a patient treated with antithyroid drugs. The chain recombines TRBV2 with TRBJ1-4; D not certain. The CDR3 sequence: CASSESGSGEKLFF. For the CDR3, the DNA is TGTGCCAGCAGTGAATCGGGGAGTGGTGAAAAACTGTTTTTT. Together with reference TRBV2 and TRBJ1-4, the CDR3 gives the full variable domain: EPEVTQTPSHQVTQMGQEVILRCVPISNHLYFYWYRQILGQKVEFLVSFYNNEISEKSEIFDDQFSVERPDGSNFTLKIRSTKLEDSAMYFCASSESGSGEKLFFGSGTQLSVL.